The text below deals with one T cell receptor beta chain. The repertoire was sequenced with immunoSEQ multiplex PCR; TCRdb's copy has only in-frame clones and lacks some. The data hold more than 65,000 clones, with roughly 88% observed a single time. This specimen comes from a study of T cells after somatic rescue of genetic block. The CDR3 is made up of 15 amino acids. Germline V gene sequence: CDR1 MNHEY, CDR2 SVGAGI. V lost 8 bases and J lost 5; bases outside the gene matches: 9. The sample consisted of peripheral blood mononuclear cells (PBMCs). The receptor was derived from a man aged 25-40 years. The chain combines TRBV6-5 with TRBJ2-2, with 9 bases aligning to TRBD2. The CDR3 spells CASYTGTSRTGELFF. DNA for the CDR3: TGTGCCAGCTATACCGGGACTAGCCGGACCGGGGAGCTGTTTTTT.